This T cell receptor beta chain is from a study of human T cells and chemical hapten exposure. Between the trimmed V and J ends, which lost 3 bases and 3 bases, there was a span of 12 bases. This CDR3 spans 14 amino acids. From germline, CDR1 is MGHRA and CDR2 YSYEKL. This clonotype was seen a handful of times. TCRdb recomputed calls from the RACE reads with MiXCR, one row per CDR3 protein. This table has approximately 86,000 distinct CDR3 sequences, roughly a tenth appearing once. Noted time point: patch test 3, about 24 weeks after DPC sensitization. Documented treatment: therapeutic diphenylcyclopropenone sensitization with weekly scalp DPC. Ahead of applying each patch test, blood was sampled.

The chain links TRBV4-1 to TRBJ2-7; a possible D gene is TRBD1 (6 bases). This TCR came from a woman aged 25 to 39 with alopecia areata. Some clones in this sample may be carry-over from other donors' samples. Sequenced material: whole blood, taken in connection with sensitization to the hapten diphenylcyclopropenone (DPC). CDR3 residues: CASSQGDRYYEQYF. CDR3 bases: TGCGCCAGCAGCCAGGGTGACAGGTACTACGAGCAGTACTTC.